The 26 T cell receptor beta chains given below trace back to one sample, sequenced in a study of T-cell reconstitution after alpha-beta-depleted transplantation in children. Unique molecular identifiers were incorporated into the prepared TCRbeta library. TCRdb redid the calling of the PCR reads with MiXCR, one entry per CDR3 protein. The sample lists 700,000 to 950,000 distinct CDR3 sequences; around 15% were seen once. The material sequenced was PBMCs, mostly from graft donor cells, taken 360 days after TCRalphabeta/CD19-depleted stem cell transplant. Every receptor here comes from a male patient aged 10 to 17 who had a stem cell transplant for acute lymphoblastic leukemia, so the T cells may come from the graft donor.

This rearrangement joins TRBV4-1 to TRBJ2-7; D may be TRBD2 (5 bases). Trimming left V 1 base short and J 2 bases short, with 12 bases between. This CDR3 region has 15 residues. In germline, CDR1 is MGHRA, CDR2 YSYEKL. CDR3 sequence reads: CASSQVASPTYEQYF. The CDR3 DNA follows: TGCGCCAGCAGCCAAGTTGCTAGCCCCACCTACGAGCAGTACTTC.

The CDR3 nucleotides read TGTGCCAGCAGTTCGTCTAGCGGAGAGACCCAGTACTTC. Its protein product is CASSSSSGETQYF. V is TRBV27 and J is TRBJ2-5; 7 bases agree with TRBD2. CDR1 and CDR2 (germline): MNHEY, SMNVEV (reference sequence). J was trimmed by 4 bases and V by 4 bases; bases with no gene match: 3. The CDR3 length is 13 residues.

The chain links TRBV4-1 to TRBJ2-5; 8 nucleotides match TRBD1. CDR1 and CDR2 from the germline V gene are MGHRA and YSYEKL. With 5 bases clipped from V and 6 bases from J, the junction kept 11 bases outside the gene matches. The CDR3 is 15 residues long. The CDR3 loop reads CASSSVGQGLKTQYF. CDR3 DNA: TGCGCCAGCAGCTCCGTTGGACAGGGCTTGAAGACCCAGTACTTC.

CDR3 sequence: CASSSGGVYGYTF. Written as DNA, the CDR3 is TGTGCCAGCAGCAGCGGGGGCGTCTATGGCTACACCTTC. The J gene is TRBJ1-2, the V gene TRBV3-1, with a possible D match to TRBD1 (6 bases). Trimming took off 5 bases at V and 4 bases at J, with 11 bases between the two ends. Germline V lookup: CDR1 LGHDT, CDR2 YNNKEL (reference sequence). The CDR3 has 13 amino acids.

The rearrangement links TRBV5-8 to TRBJ2-7, with 13 bases identical to TRBD2. There are 14 residues in the CDR3. V shed 6 bases and J 7 bases; nucleotides not matched to a gene: 7. Germline V gene sequence: CDR1 SGHTS, CDR2 YDEGEE. The CDR3 region has the DNA TGTGCCAGCACTGTTACTAGCGGGAGGGGAGAGCAGTACTTC. Translated: CASTVTSGRGEQYF.

The chain links TRBV5-1 to TRBJ2-2, with D tentatively TRBD1 (6 bases). Trimming stripped 2 bases from V and 0 bases from J, with 8 bases between. From germline, CDR1 is SGHRS and CDR2 YFSETQ. The CDR3 contains 15 residues. The CDR3 DNA follows: TGCGCCAGCAGCTTTGACAGGACGAACACCGGGGAGCTGTTTTTT. Protein: CASSFDRTNTGELFF.

This clonotype was seen only a few times. V gene TRBV21-1 combines with J gene TRBJ2-1; the table assigns TRBD1, which was not confirmed against the DNA. TRBV21-1 is recorded as a pseudogene. This CDR3 has 14 amino acids. Here the CDR3 reads CASSKGDRCGEQFF. As DNA, the CDR3 is TGTGCCAGCAGCAAAGGGGACCGCTGTGGTGAGCAGTTCTTC.

This clonotype was seen a few times. This rearrangement joins TRBV4-2 to TRBJ2-7; D is ambiguous. Germline V gene lookup returns CDR1 LGHNA and CDR2 YNFKEQ. V dropped 0 bases and J dropped 4 bases, with 10 bases sitting between them. The length of the CDR3 is 14 residues. The CDR3 protein is CASSQEKIAYEQYF. The CDR3 DNA reads as TGTGCCAGCAGCCAAGAGAAGATTGCATACGAGCAGTACTTC.

There are many counts of this clonotype. The chain has TRBV24-1 and TRBJ2-3; TRBD1 is a possible D gene (6 bases). V was cut by 9 bases and J by 4 bases, with 13 bases left in between. Looked up from germline, CDR1 is KGHDR and CDR2 is SFDVKD. The CDR3 has 13 amino acids. The CDR3 is CATSQGSADTQYF. The CDR3 bases are TGTGCCACCTCCCAGGGGAGTGCAGATACGCAGTATTTT.

In this sample, this clonotype turned up a few times. The chain links TRBV12-3 or TRBV12-4 to TRBJ2-1; D unresolved. The CDR3 contains 15 residues. Trimming left V 1 base short and J 9 bases short, with 16 bases between. The CDR3 sequence: CASSLVLPSLGEQFF. In DNA, the CDR3 is TGTGCCAGCAGTTTAGTCCTTCCGTCGTTGGGTGAGCAGTTCTTC.

The chain is built from TRBV15 and TRBJ2-3, with D tentatively TRBD2 (6 bases). Germline-derived CDR1 and CDR2 are LNHNV and YYDKDF (reference sequence). V dropped 8 bases and J dropped 1 base, with 16 bases sitting between them. This CDR3 has 15 residues. The CDR3 loop reads CATGSTSWRTDTQYF. The DNA for the CDR3 is TGTGCCACCGGATCGACTAGTTGGCGCACAGATACGCAGTATTTT. Full variable domain (rest looked up from reference TRBV15 and TRBJ2-3): DAMVIQNPRYQVTQFGKPVTLSCSQTLNHNVMYWYQQKSSQAPKLLFHYYDKDFNNEADTPDNFQSRRPNTSFCFLDIRSPGLGDTAMYLCATGSTSWRTDTQYFGPGTRLTVL.

This chain connects TRBV3-1 to TRBJ2-1; D may correspond to TRBD1 or TRBD2 (5 bases each). This CDR3 is 14 amino acids long. CDR1 and CDR2 (germline): LGHDT, YNNKEL (reference sequence). V shed 5 bases and J shed 10 bases, with 18 bases lying between them. CDR3 loop: CASSYPPRDEEQFF. Here the CDR3 DNA reads TGTGCCAGCAGCTACCCGCCCCGGGACGAAGAGCAGTTCTTC.

This clonotype was observed a few times. The chain has TRBV3-1 and TRBJ2-2, with a tentative D call TRBD2 (6 bases). CDR3 size: 16 residues. Trimming left V 4 bases short and J 2 bases short, with 14 bases between. CDR1 and CDR2 from the germline V gene are LGHDT and YNNKEL (reference sequence). As DNA, the CDR3 is TGTGCCAGCAGCCCTCCATATAGCGGAAACACCGGGGAGCTGTTTTTT. Amino acids: CASSPPYSGNTGELFF. Combining the CDR3 with reference TRBV3-1 and TRBJ2-2 gives the whole variable domain DTAVSQTPKYLVTQMGNDKSIKCEQNLGHDTMYWYKQDSKKFLKIMFSYNNKELIINETVPNRFSPKSPDKAHLNLHINSLELGDSAVYFCASSPPYSGNTGELFFGEGSRLTVL.

J is TRBJ2-5 and V is TRBV29-1; 11 bases match TRBD2. V was clipped by 1 base and J by 0 bases; unmatched bases: 4. Germline CDR1 reads SQVTM; CDR2 reads ANQGSEA. CDR3 length equals 16 residues. CDR3 region: CSVEGLAGMYQETQYF. The CDR3 DNA reads as TGCAGCGTTGAAGGACTAGCGGGAATGTACCAAGAGACCCAGTACTTC.

This chain links TRBV20-1 with TRBJ2-1; 11 bases align to TRBD2. CDR1 and CDR2 from the germline V gene are DFQATT and SNEGSKA (reference sequence). The CDR3 is 13 residues long. The trim removed 5 bases at V and 10 bases at J, leaving 7 bases unmatched. In DNA, the CDR3 is TGCAGTGCTTTAGCGGGAGGGCCGAGGGAGCAGTTCTTC. This gives the protein CSALAGGPREQFF.

The CDR3 protein is CAWSSDSYEQYF. The CDR3 DNA is TGTGCCTGGAGTTCGGACAGCTACGAGCAGTACTTC. This chain links TRBV30 with TRBJ2-7; a weak D match, TRBD1 (6 bases). With 2 bases removed from V and 3 bases from J, the gap between germline ends came to 8 bases. Germline assignment: CDR1 GTSNPN and CDR2 SVGIG (reference sequence). CDR3 length: 12 amino acids.

The chain joins TRBV10-3 to TRBJ2-3; TRBD1 matches at 8 bases. Losses at the gene ends were 3 bases for V and 3 bases for J; bases not matched to a gene: 2. This CDR3 region has 14 residues. Germline CDR1 is ENHRY and CDR2 is SYGVKD. The CDR3 spells CAISDTGGTDTQYF. The DNA of the CDR3 is TGTGCCATCAGTGACACAGGGGGTACAGATACGCAGTATTTT.

The chain recombines TRBV24-1 with TRBJ1-5; TRBD1 agrees at 7 bases. The V and J ends lost 6 bases and 9 bases, in that order; junction bases with no gene match: 7. The germline CDR1 and CDR2 sequences are KGHDR and SFDVKD. This CDR3 region has 13 residues. CDR3 in DNA: TGTGCCACCAGTTCAGGGGGGTTTATGCCCCAGCATTTT. Its protein product is CATSSGGFMPQHF.

With respect to this clonotype: Sequence at one end of the junction differs from germline and may be a read error. The chain is built from TRBV3-1 and TRBJ2-3; 14 bases map to TRBD2. The CDR3 has 17 residues. The germline V gene has CDR1 LGHDT and CDR2 YNNKEL (reference sequence). CDR3 sequence: CACSQPGLAGATDTQYF. The CDR3 nucleotides are TGTGCCTGCAGCCAACCGGGACTAGCGGGAGCCACAGATACGCAGTATTTT.

This clonotype appeared many times. The chain uses TRBV20-1 and TRBJ1-5, with D possibly matching TRBD1 (5 bases). The CDR3 totals 12 residues. The ends were cut back, 3 bases at V and 6 bases at J, with 9 bases in the middle. Germline V CDR1 and CDR2: DFQATT, SNEGSKA (reference sequence). The DNA for the CDR3 is TGCAGTGCTAGTCCAGGGAGTCAGCCCCAGCATTTT. It encodes CSASPGSQPQHF.

This clonotype appeared a few times. V is TRBV11-2 and J is TRBJ1-2; D remains ambiguous. V lost 5 bases to trimming and J lost 0 bases, with 13 bases between them. From germline, CDR1 is SGHAT and CDR2 FQNNGV. The CDR3 sequence is 15 residues long. The CDR3 reads CASSRRELANYGYTF. CDR3 in DNA: TGTGCCAGCAGCCGACGGGAATTGGCTAACTATGGCTACACCTTC.

The chain joins TRBV5-1 to TRBJ1-1; 9 nucleotides align to TRBD1. Unmatched junction bases numbered 4, after V lost 4 bases and J lost 0 bases. Germline V gene lookup returns CDR1 SGHRS and CDR2 YFSETQ. The CDR3 runs to 15 residues. CDR3 nucleotides: TGCGCCAGCAGCATATGGACAGGGGTGAACACTGAAGCTTTCTTT. It translates to CASSIWTGVNTEAFF.

The chain joins TRBV12-3 or TRBV12-4 to TRBJ1-1; D unclear. The CDR3 sequence is 12 residues long. V was shortened by 4 bases and J by 8 bases, with 11 bases between the two germline ends. The CDR3 loop reads CASSWLYQEAFF. The DNA of the CDR3 is TGTGCCAGCAGTTGGCTATATCAGGAAGCTTTCTTT.

V usage is TRBV6-5 and J usage is TRBJ2-7; 10 bases fit TRBD1. CDR3 length: 14 residues. Trimming took 7 bases from V and 6 from J; bases not matched to a gene: 9. Germline V gene lookup returns CDR1 MNHEY and CDR2 SVGAGI. As DNA, the CDR3 is TGTGCCAGCAAGGACGGGGACAGGGGTTCCGAGCAGTACTTC. This translates into CASKDGDRGSEQYF.

Only a few counts were recorded for this clonotype. This sequence joins TRBV3-1 and TRBJ1-1, with D possibly TRBD1 on 6 matching bases. Trimming pared 4 bases from V and 4 bases from J, leaving 16 bases between. The germline V gene has CDR1 LGHDT and CDR2 YNNKEL (reference sequence). The CDR3 has 15 amino acids. Here the CDR3 reads CASSRAWGGGTEAFF. The CDR3 nucleotides read TGTGCCAGCAGCCGCGCCTGGGGGGGCGGCACTGAAGCTTTCTTT.

This clonotype has a handful of counts. The DNA of the CDR3 is TGTGCCAGCAGCCGCCGGGACAGGGTTAATGAAAAACTGTTTTTT. This translates into CASSRRDRVNEKLFF. V is TRBV25-1 and J is TRBJ1-4; 9 bases align to TRBD1. The germline CDR1 and CDR2 sequences are MGHDK and SYGVNS. The V segment lost 6 bases and the J segment 4 bases; nucleotides outside the gene matches: 6. This CDR3 region has 15 residues.